These 18 T cell receptor beta chains came from one sample sequenced in a study of T cells in Graves' hyperthyroidism and ophthalmopathy. RNA transcripts served as the template for amplifying TCR beta CDR3 regions. The TCR CDR3 was amplified in a first-round RT-PCR using the HTBI primer set. TCRdb reprocessed the multiplex PCR reads with MiXCR, giving one entry per CDR3 protein. This sample has roughly 740,000 distinct CDR3 sequences, with less than 20% found just once. The sequenced sample consisted of blood. The receptors originated from a man younger than 30 with Graves' hyperthyroidism.

This clonotype was seen at least ten times. V gene TRBV18 combines with J gene TRBJ1-2, with 8 bases matching TRBD1. CDR1 and CDR2 from the germline V gene are KGHSH and LQKENI. V was clipped by 2 bases and J by 10 bases; unmatched bases: 3. The CDR3 contains 12 residues. The CDR3 region has the DNA TGTGCCAGCTCACCAGGACAGGGTGACTACACCTTC. Amino acid sequence: CASSPGQGDYTF.

Concerning this clonotype: This sequence may be a read error, since a much larger clone differs from it by one base. This sequence joins TRBV6-1 and TRBJ1-1; D may be TRBD1 (5 bases). Trimming took 7 bases from V and 4 from J, leaving 7 bases between them. The CDR3 contains 11 residues. The germline V gene has CDR1 MNHNS and CDR2 SASEGT. The DNA for the CDR3 is TGTGCCAGCAAGGGGAGCACTGAAGCTTTCTTT. Amino acids: CASKGSTEAFF.

The chain combines TRBV5-6 with TRBJ2-1, with 7 bases fitting TRBD2. CDR3 length: 15 residues. Germline CDR1 is SGHDT and CDR2 is YYEEEE. V lost 4 bases and J lost 4; bases outside the gene matches: 8. Here the CDR3 reads CASSDGPSGYNEQFF. The CDR3 DNA reads TGTGCCAGCAGCGATGGGCCTAGCGGATACAATGAGCAGTTCTTC. The variable domain in full, completed from reference TRBV5-6 and TRBJ2-1, reads DAGVTQSPTHLIKTRGQQVTLRCSPKSGHDTVSWYQQALGQGPQFIFQYYEEEERQRGNFPDRFSGHQFPNYSSELNVNALLLGDSALYLCASSDGPSGYNEQFFGPGTRLTVL.

The rearrangement joins TRBV15 to TRBJ2-7; D is tentatively TRBD1 or TRBD2 (7 bases each). The V end lost 3 bases, the J end lost 1 base, and 16 bases lay between the germline ends. CDR1 is LNHNV, CDR2 YYDKDF, per germline (reference sequence). The CDR3 length is 16 residues. The CDR3 reads CATSSLRGGLSYEQYF. CDR3 coding DNA: TGTGCCACCAGCAGTCTCAGGGGGGGCTTATCCTACGAGCAGTACTTC. The whole variable domain, remainder taken from reference TRBV15 and TRBJ2-7, is DAMVIQNPRYQVTQFGKPVTLSCSQTLNHNVMYWYQQKSSQAPKLLFHYYDKDFNNEADTPDNFQSRRPNTSFCFLDIRSPGLGDTAMYLCATSSLRGGLSYEQYFGPGTRLTVT.

This clonotype has just a few counts. J is TRBJ1-5 and V is TRBV7-9, with D maybe TRBD1 (6 bases). Trimming cost V 4 bases and J 7 bases, with 26 bases left between them. Germline V CDR1 and CDR2: SEHNR, FQNEAQ (reference sequence). This CDR3 is 18 amino acids long. This CDR3 is CASSSDGDGTFVGQPQHF. DNA for the CDR3: TGTGCCAGCAGCTCAGACGGTGACGGGACATTTGTTGGGCAGCCCCAGCATTTT.

This clonotype has only a few counts. The chain links TRBV29-1 to TRBJ2-7; D may be TRBD1 (7 bases). Germline V gives CDR1 SQVTM, CDR2 ANQGSEA. CDR3 length: 14 amino acids. Trimming took 7 bases from V and 3 from J, leaving 19 bases between them. This CDR3 is CSATRGDSGYEQYF. The CDR3 nucleotides are TGCAGCGCCACCCGCGGGGACAGCGGCTACGAGCAGTACTTC.

With regard to this clonotype: At one of its ends the junction is not consistent with the germline gene, which may arise from a read error. The chain recombines TRBV29-1 with TRBJ1-2, with 10 bases lining up with TRBD1. The length of the CDR3 is 12 residues. Germline loops: CDR1 SQVTM, CDR2 ANQGSEA. This CDR3 reads CSFDRGQGGYTF. The CDR3 DNA reads as TGCAGCTTTGACAGGGGGCAGGGTGGCTACACCTTC.

This clonotype was detected many times. The V and J genes are TRBV18 and TRBJ2-1, with 14 bases aligning to TRBD2. This CDR3 is built from 16 residues. Germline CDR1 is KGHSH and CDR2 is LQKENI. V was clipped by 3 bases and J by 7 bases; unmatched bases: 5. The CDR3 sequence is CASSPGLAGDWNEQFF. The CDR3 DNA is TGTGCCAGCTCACCGGGACTAGCGGGAGATTGGAATGAGCAGTTCTTC.

There are many counts of this clonotype. The CDR3 DNA reads TGTGCCAGCAGGATTAGCGGGAGGGCCGGGTACAATGAGCAGTTCTTC. Residues: CASRISGRAGYNEQFF. This chain joins TRBV11-2 and TRBJ2-1; 11 bases match TRBD2. Germline CDR1 SGHAT, CDR2 FQNNGV. The CDR3 loop spans 16 amino acids. V was clipped by 6 bases and J by 4 bases; unmatched bases: 8.

This chain joins TRBV9 and TRBJ2-7, with D hard to call. V gave up 2 bases and J gave up 0 bases, with 9 bases separating them. Germline-derived CDR1 and CDR2 are SGDLS and YYNGEE. The length of the CDR3 is 14 residues. This CDR3 reads CASSVADRSYEQYF. As DNA, the CDR3 is TGTGCCAGCAGCGTGGCAGACCGCTCCTACGAGCAGTACTTC.

The table lists this clonotype with a few counts. The rearrangement joins TRBV12-3 or TRBV12-4 to TRBJ1-5; D is unresolved. The CDR3 sequence is 14 residues long. Trimming stripped 6 bases from V and 2 bases from J, with 11 bases between. The CDR3 DNA is TGTGCCAGCAGCTACTTGGTGGGCAATCAGCCCCAGCATTTT. Translating gives CASSYLVGNQPQHF.

This chain links TRBV20-1 with TRBJ2-3; TRBD2 matches 16 bases. The CDR3 totals 16 residues. Germline V gene sequence: CDR1 DFQATT, CDR2 SNEGSKA (reference sequence). With 5 bases clipped from V and 4 bases from J, the junction kept 6 bases outside the gene matches. CDR3 sequence reads: CSASGTSGRAADTQYF. The CDR3 region has the DNA TGCAGTGCTTCCGGGACTAGCGGGAGGGCAGCAGATACGCAGTATTTT.

V usage is TRBV7-8 and J usage is TRBJ2-4, with 7 nucleotides matching TRBD1. CDR1 SGHVS and CDR2 FQNEAQ come from the germline V gene. Trimming cost V 3 bases and J 0 bases; bases outside gene matches: 14. The CDR3 sequence is 19 residues long. The CDR3 spells CASSFLGQASRLAKNIQYF. CDR3 in DNA: TGTGCCAGCAGCTTCCTTGGACAGGCGTCCCGTTTAGCCAAAAACATTCAGTACTTC. Based on the CDR3 plus reference TRBV7-8 and TRBJ2-4, the full variable domain is GAGVSQSPRYKVAKRGQDVALRCDPISGHVSLFWYQQALGQGPEFLTYFQNEAQLDKSGLPSDRFFAERPEGSVSTLKIQRTQQEDSAVYLCASSFLGQASRLAKNIQYFGAGTRLSVL.

There are many counts of this clonotype. The chain links TRBV12-3 or TRBV12-4 to TRBJ2-7; TRBD2 agrees at 11 bases. V shed 6 bases and J 7 bases; nucleotides not matched to a gene: 8. This CDR3 contains 14 residues. CDR3 amino acids: CASSLTSGAPEQYF. The CDR3 DNA reads as TGTGCCAGCAGCTTGACTAGCGGGGCCCCTGAGCAGTACTTC.

This clonotype came up a few times. The chain combines TRBV29-1 with TRBJ2-5; possible D gene TRBD2, 5 bases. The CDR3 length is 13 residues. Germline CDR1 is SQVTM and CDR2 is ANQGSEA. Deletions cut 7 bases from V and 2 bases from J, with 14 bases between. The CDR3 nucleotides are TGCAGCGCCAAGAGGGCATATCAAGAGACCCAGTACTTC. Its protein product is CSAKRAYQETQYF.

The chain couples TRBV24-1 to TRBJ2-5; 10 bases map to TRBD1. Germline V CDR1 and CDR2: KGHDR, SFDVKD. CDR3 length: 17 amino acids. V was clipped by 7 bases and J by 4 bases; unmatched bases: 14. The CDR3, as DNA: TGTGCCACCAGCCTTGGTGGACAGGGGGTAGGCGGAGAGACCCAGTACTTC. This encodes CATSLGGQGVGGETQYF.

This clonotype turned up a few times. The chain's CDR3 is CASSYSQLSYEQYF. CDR3 in DNA: TGTGCCAGCAGTTACTCGCAACTATCCTACGAGCAGTACTTC. V and J are TRBV6-5 and TRBJ2-7; D gene ambiguous. This CDR3 has 14 amino acids. Per the germline V gene, CDR1 is MNHEY and CDR2 is SVGAGI. Trimming took off 0 bases at V and 1 base at J, with 7 bases between the two ends.

This clonotype was found many times. The gene calls are TRBV7-2 and TRBJ2-7, with TRBD2 matching over 7 bases. Unmatched junction bases numbered 3, after V lost 1 base and J lost 3 bases. CDR3 size: 14 residues. In germline, CDR1 is SGHTA, CDR2 FQGNSA. CDR3 sequence: CASSLDSSGYEQYF. CDR3 nucleotide sequence: TGTGCCAGCAGCTTAGATTCTAGCGGCTACGAGCAGTACTTC.